The rows below give T cell receptor beta chains drawn from one sample of a study of blood T cell repertoires in COVID-19. Using immunoSEQ multiplex PCR, the repertoire was profiled, and TCRdb retains in-frame clones only, with some absent. This sample yields about 120,000 clones, of which approximately 82% are seen a single time; less than 4% belongs to the top ten. The sample taken for sequencing was peripheral blood. The receptors come from a woman of 80 years or more with acute or convalescent COVID-19. Each CDR3 is given with its conserved first and last residue. The D gene is left open where the match is weak. The size field is filled for only some rows; it gives once, few, many or a size class.

clone size	D gene	V gene	J gene	CDR3 DNA	CDR3 protein
NA	NA	TRBV6-2/TRBV6-3	TRBJ2-2	TGTGCCAGCAGTTTAGGCGGAACCGGGGAGCTGTTTTTT	CASSLGGTGELFF
NA	TRBD2	TRBV29-1	TRBJ2-1	TGCAGCCCCCCCCGGGGTATAGCGGGAGTGTCCTACTACAATGAGCAGTTCTTC	CSPPRGIAGVSYYNEQFF
NA	NA	TRBV28	TRBJ2-1	TGTGCCAGCAGTTTGGTCATAACGCGCAACAATGAGCAGTTCTTC	CASSLVITRNNEQFF
NA	TRBD1	TRBV2	TRBJ1-2	TGTGCCAGCGGAGGAGGGACAGACTATGGCTACACCTTC	CASGGGTDYGYTF
NA	NA	TRBV7-9	TRBJ2-1	TGTGCCAGCCATGCGGGAATTACCTACAATGAGCAGTTCTTC	CASHAGITYNEQFF
few	NA	TRBV30	TRBJ1-3	TGTGCCTGGAGGGGAGGGGGAAACACCATATATTTT	CAWRGGGNTIYF
NA	NA	TRBV7-2	TRBJ2-1	TGTGCCAGCAGCACATATAACAATGAGCAGTTCTTC	CASSTYNNEQFF
NA	NA	TRBV5-1	TRBJ1-2	TGCGCCAGCAGCCCGACAGGAACTACCGGCTACACCTTC	CASSPTGTTGYTF
NA	TRBD2	TRBV5-1	TRBJ2-1	TGCGCCAGCAGCTTGACTAGCGGGAGTTCCTACAATGAGCAGTTCTTC	CASSLTSGSSYNEQFF
few	NA	TRBV4-1	TRBJ2-3	TGCGCCAGCAGCCAAAACCCAATCGGGAACACAGATACGCAGTATTTT	CASSQNPIGNTDTQYF
NA	NA	TRBV3-1/TRBV3-2	TRBJ1-5	TGTGCCAGCAGCTTGGGGGCCCTTGGCAATCAGCCCCAGCATTTT	CASSLGALGNQPQHF
NA	NA	TRBV7-9	TRBJ1-4	TGTGCCAGCAGCTTCGTACAGGCTGAAAAACTGTTTTTT	CASSFVQAEKLFF
NA	TRBD1	TRBV12-3/TRBV12-4	TRBJ2-7	TGTGCCAGCAGGGACAGGAGCTCCTACGAGCAGTACTTC	CASRDRSSYEQYF
NA	NA	TRBV27	TRBJ2-7	TGTGCCAGCAGCTTGCGGGGAAAGCCCGAGGACTACGAGCAGTACTTC	CASSLRGKPEDYEQYF
NA	TRBD1	TRBV4-3	TRBJ2-7	TGCGCCAGCAGCCAAGATGGGACAGGGGTCGGCGAGCAGTACTTC	CASSQDGTGVGEQYF
NA	TRBD1	TRBV5-1	TRBJ2-1	TGCGCCAGCAGCTCAGGGACAGGGTACAATGAGCAGTTCTTC	CASSSGTGYNEQFF
NA	TRBD1	TRBV6-5	TRBJ1-2	TGTGCCAGCACGTTAAGCGGACAGGGGGGCTATGGCTACACCTTC	CASTLSGQGGYGYTF
NA	NA	TRBV2	TRBJ1-1	TGTGCCAGGGGGAGGAGTGAGACTGAAGCTTTCTTT	CARGRSETEAFF
NA	TRBD1	TRBV6-5	TRBJ1-5	TGTGCCAGCAGTACACAGGGGAATAGCAATCAGCCCCAGCATTTT	CASSTQGNSNQPQHF
NA	NA	TRBV5-1	TRBJ1-3	TGCGCCAGCAGCTTCAGCCCAGACGGGGACACCATATATTTT	CASSFSPDGDTIYF
NA	NA	TRBV18	TRBJ1-2	TGTGCCAGCTCACCTCGAATTGGCAGCTACACCTTC	CASSPRIGSYTF
once	TRBD1	TRBV19	TRBJ1-2	TGTGCCAGTAGTCCGGGACAGGGGGCTGACTATGGCTACACCTTC	CASSPGQGADYGYTF
NA	TRBD1	TRBV9	TRBJ2-7	TGTGCCAGCAGCGTTGGTCAGGGGGCCTACGAGCAGTACTTC	CASSVGQGAYEQYF
few	NA	TRBV7-2	TRBJ1-6	TGTGCCAGCAGCTCCAGACAGTACTATAATTCACCCCTCCACTTT	CASSSRQYYNSPLHF
NA	TRBD1	TRBV28	TRBJ1-2	TGTGCCAGCTGGACAGGGGCTAACTATGGCTACACCTTC	CASWTGANYGYTF
once	NA	TRBV3-1/TRBV3-2	TRBJ2-1	TGTGCCAGCAGCCAGAGTTACAATGAGCAGTTCTTC	CASSQSYNEQFF
NA	NA	TRBV29-1	TRBJ1-1	TGCAGCGTGAATGACAGGAACACTGAAGCTTTCTTT	CSVNDRNTEAFF
NA	TRBD1	TRBV10-2	TRBJ2-7	TGCGCCACGACAGGGGAAAACTACGAGCAGTACTTC	CATTGENYEQYF
NA	TRBD1	TRBV29-1	TRBJ1-4	TGCAGCGTTGGATGGGGGGACAGGGGGCTTCCGCTCAATGAAAAACTGTTTTTT	CSVGWGDRGLPLNEKLFF
few	TRBD2	TRBV9	TRBJ2-1	TGTGCCAGCAGTTCGATAGCGGGGGGGCACTATGAGCAGTTCTTC	CASSSIAGGHYEQFF
NA	NA	TRBV18	TRBJ2-3	TGTGCCAGCTCACCTGCGGTGGGACACAAAACAGATACGCAGTATTTT	CASSPAVGHKTDTQYF
NA	NA	TRBV6-5	TRBJ2-3	TGTGCCACACGCCTAGCCCAGGGGGATACGCAGTATTTT	CATRLAQGDTQYF
NA	NA	TRBV3-1/TRBV3-2	TRBJ1-1	TGTGCCAGCAGCCAAGTCTCTCTACGGGGGGCGAGGACTGAAGCTTTCTTT	CASSQVSLRGARTEAFF
NA	TRBD1	TRBV6-1	TRBJ1-5	TGTGCCAGCAGTGAGATGTGGACAGGGGAGGGCAATCAGCCCCAGCATTTT	CASSEMWTGEGNQPQHF
NA	TRBD2	TRBV27	TRBJ2-1	TGTGCCAGCTCCAACGCGGGAGGGTCATACAATGAGCAGTTCTTC	CASSNAGGSYNEQFF
NA	TRBD1	TRBV6-5	TRBJ1-1	TGTGCCAGCAGTTATATTACAGGGGATTCGGGCACTGAAGCTTTCTTT	CASSYITGDSGTEAFF
NA	NA	TRBV7-2	TRBJ2-1	TGTGCCAGCAGCCTGGGACTCAATGAGCAGTTCTTC	CASSLGLNEQFF
NA	TRBD1	TRBV11-3	TRBJ2-7	TGTGCCAGCAGCTTAAGTGGAGGGACAGGATACGAGCAGTACTTC	CASSLSGGTGYEQYF
NA	NA	TRBV28	TRBJ1-5	TGTGCCAGCAGTCCCCCTGACAGCCTCAATCAGCCCCAGCATTTT	CASSPPDSLNQPQHF
NA	TRBD1	TRBV5-1	TRBJ1-1	TGCGCCAGCAGCCCGACGGGACAGGGGGGCACTGAAGCTTTCTTT	CASSPTGQGGTEAFF
NA	NA	TRBV6-1	TRBJ2-5	TGTGCCAGCAGTGAAGTAGCCCGCGGAGAGACCCAGTACTTC	CASSEVARGETQYF
NA	TRBD2	TRBV30	TRBJ2-3	TGTGCCTGGAGTGTGCTAGCGGGAGAACTAGATACGCAGTATTTT	CAWSVLAGELDTQYF
NA	TRBD1	TRBV9	TRBJ2-1	TGTGCCAGCAGCGTAGTGGGGACAGGGGGAGGTGAGCAGTTCTTC	CASSVVGTGGGEQFF
few	NA	TRBV6-1	TRBJ1-2	TGTGCCAGCAGTGAGGCAGGTAGCTATGGCTACACCTTC	CASSEAGSYGYTF
NA	TRBD1	TRBV18	TRBJ1-1	TGTGCCAGCTCACCATCGGACAGGTTGATGGGAGACAACACTGAAGCTTTCTTT	CASSPSDRLMGDNTEAFF
NA	TRBD2	TRBV19	TRBJ2-3	TGTGCCAGTAGTACTCTAGCGGGAGAGGCCACAGATACGCAGTATTTT	CASSTLAGEATDTQYF
NA	TRBD2	TRBV5-3	TRBJ2-4	TGTGCCAGAAGCTTGGTACCAGCGGGAGGGATAAACATTCAGTACTTC	CARSLVPAGGINIQYF
once	TRBD1	TRBV5-5	TRBJ1-5	TGTGCCAGCAGCCGGACAGGGGTGTGGCAGCCCCAGCATTTT	CASSRTGVWQPQHF
NA	TRBD2	TRBV7-9	TRBJ2-2	TGTGCCAGCAGCCCGGGACTAGCGGTGAACACCGGGGAGCTGTTTTTT	CASSPGLAVNTGELFF
NA	TRBD1	TRBV12-3/TRBV12-4	TRBJ2-7	TGTGCCAGCAGACTACAGGGGCCCTACGAGCAGTACTTC	CASRLQGPYEQYF
NA	TRBD1	TRBV6-5	TRBJ1-2	TGTGCCAGCAGTTACACGCTTAGGACAGGGTATGGCTACACCTTC	CASSYTLRTGYGYTF
NA	TRBD2	TRBV2	TRBJ2-3	TGTGCCAGCAGTGAGGGACTAGCGGGGGGAGATACGCAGTATTTT	CASSEGLAGGDTQYF
NA	TRBD1	TRBV6-5	TRBJ2-7	TGTGCCAGCAGCAGACAGGGGATCAACCCCTACGAGCAGTACTTC	CASSRQGINPYEQYF
NA	NA	TRBV15	TRBJ1-1	TGTGCCACCAGCAGAGATAGGGGGGGTGTCACTGAAGCTTTCTTT	CATSRDRGGVTEAFF